What follows are 17 T cell receptor beta chains derived from one specimen sequenced in a study of cytomegalovirus exposure and HLA in healthy donors. The data were produced by immunoSEQ multiplex PCR, yet TCRdb's version contains in-frame clones alone and is incomplete. The sample includes over 120,000 clones, nearly 90% of them seen just once. What was sequenced was PBMCs. These receptors all come from a woman between 18 and 29 years old in good health and CMV-seropositive.

The V call is TRBV4-2, the J call TRBJ2-5; TRBD2 aligns across 8 bases. The trim removed 4 bases at V and 5 bases at J, leaving 18 bases unmatched. The length of the CDR3 is 18 residues. CDR1 is LGHNA, CDR2 YNFKEQ, per germline. The CDR3 loop is CASSRSAGTAGGRETQYF. The CDR3 DNA follows: TGTGCCAGCAGCCGCAGCGCCGGCACTGCGGGGGGAAGGGAGACCCAGTACTTC.

V usage is TRBV5-8 and J usage is TRBJ1-2; 12 bases are a match to TRBD1. CDR3 size: 17 residues. CDR1 is SGHTS, CDR2 YDEGEE, per germline. The ends lost 0 bases at V and 2 bases at J; junction bases unmatched: 5. The CDR3 DNA reads TGTGCCAGCAGCTTGGGGGACAGGGGGCTTCGGAACTATGGCTACACCTTC. Translating it yields CASSLGDRGLRNYGYTF.

This chain joins TRBV21-1 and TRBJ2-7; TRBD1, the table's D call, was not compared with the DNA. TRBV21-1 is reported as a pseudogene. The CDR3 covers 8 residues. CDR3 amino acids: CASSSKYF. As DNA, the CDR3 is TGTGCCAGCAGCTCAAAGTACTTC.

The chain has TRBV7-2 and TRBJ1-5; D remains ambiguous. The V and J ends lost 3 bases and 7 bases respectively, with 7 bases between them. CDR3 size: 12 residues. Germline values: CDR1 SGHTA, CDR2 FQGNSA. CDR3 nucleotide sequence: TGTGCCAGCAGCTTCCTAAGCCAGCCCCAGCATTTT. Protein: CASSFLSQPQHF. Full variable domain (remainder filled in from reference TRBV7-2 and TRBJ1-5): GAGVSQSPSNKVTEKGKDVELRCDPISGHTALYWYRQSLGQGLEFLIYFQGNSAPDKSGLPSDRFSAERTGGSVSTLTIQRTQQEDSAVYLCASSFLSQPQHFGDGTRLSIL.

This chain links TRBV28 with TRBJ2-3; D ambiguous. Trimming left V 2 bases short and J 1 base short, with 7 bases between. The CDR3 length is 14 residues. Germline V gives CDR1 MDHEN, CDR2 SYDVKM. The CDR3 region has the DNA TGTGCCAGCAGTTTACTGACTGGCACAGATACGCAGTATTTT. It encodes CASSLLTGTDTQYF.

This chain uses TRBV19 with TRBJ2-2; TRBD1 matches 11 bases. Germline trimming cut 6 bases from V and 5 bases from J; bases unmatched to any gene: 8. The CDR3 has 16 amino acids. Germline V lookup: CDR1 LNHDA, CDR2 SQIVND (reference sequence). This CDR3 reads CASRLGQGVITGELFF. The CDR3 region has the DNA TGTGCCAGTAGACTGGGACAGGGGGTTATTACCGGGGAGCTGTTTTTT. The whole variable domain, remainder taken from reference TRBV19 and TRBJ2-2, is DGGITQSPKYLFRKEGQNVTLSCEQNLNHDAMYWYRQDPGQGLRLIYYSQIVNDFQKGDIAEGYSVSREKKESFPLTVTSAQKNPTAFYLCASRLGQGVITGELFFGEGSRLTVL.

This chain links TRBV9 with TRBJ2-4, with D possibly being TRBD1 (5 bases). Germline V gene lookup returns CDR1 SGDLS and CDR2 YYNGEE. The CDR3 covers 15 residues. V lost 4 bases, J lost 0 bases, and 11 bases lay in between. The CDR3 region has the DNA TGTGCCAGCAGCCCCCGTGGGGCAGCCAAAAACATTCAGTACTTC. This gives the protein CASSPRGAAKNIQYF.

V and J are TRBV7-3 and TRBJ2-2, with 8 nucleotides matching TRBD2. J was trimmed by 6 bases and V by 5 bases; bases with no gene match: 8. Germline CDR1 and CDR2: SGHTA and FQGTGA. This CDR3 has 15 residues. CDR3 residues: CASSRGGNFPGELFF. The CDR3 DNA is TGTGCCAGCAGCCGGGGGGGCAATTTCCCCGGGGAGCTGTTTTTT.

The genes are TRBV27 and TRBJ2-7; 9 bases are a match to TRBD1. The CDR3 runs to 14 residues. With V trimmed by 4 bases and J by 3 bases, 4 bases remained unmatched. CDR1 MNHEY and CDR2 SMNVEV come from the germline V gene (reference sequence). The CDR3 region is CASSWGQGFYEQYF. CDR3 bases: TGTGCCAGCAGTTGGGGACAGGGTTTCTACGAGCAGTACTTC.

The rearrangement joins TRBV4-3 to TRBJ2-2, with D unresolved. The CDR3 runs 14 residues. Germline CDR1 LGHNA, CDR2 YSLEER. Between the trimmed V and J ends, which lost 0 bases and 3 bases, there was a span of 5 bases. The CDR3 reads CASSQDSHTGELFF. In DNA form, the CDR3 reads TGCGCCAGCAGCCAAGACTCTCACACCGGGGAGCTGTTTTTT.

V gene TRBV5-1 combines with J gene TRBJ1-2; 8 bases fit TRBD1. CDR1 is SGHRS and CDR2 is YFSETQ in the germline V gene. The junction had 9 bases not matched to a gene; V was cut back by 0 bases and J by 5 bases. The CDR3 extends over 16 amino acids. CDR3 coding DNA: TGCGCCAGCAGCTTGGCCTGGCAGGGGGCGCGGTATGGCTACACCTTC. Residues: CASSLAWQGARYGYTF.

V gene TRBV4-3 combines with J gene TRBJ1-4; perhaps TRBD1 as D (6 bases). V lost 1 base and J 7 bases, leaving 13 bases between the germline ends. This CDR3 has 15 amino acids. Per germline, CDR1 LGHNA and CDR2 YSLEER. In nucleotides, the CDR3 is TGCGCCAGCAGCCAAGGAACAGGGAGGGGTGAAAAACTGTTTTTT. Translation: CASSQGTGRGEKLFF.

The chain links TRBV9 to TRBJ2-7; no definite D call. V dropped 0 bases and J dropped 6 bases, with 19 bases sitting between them. CDR3 size: 16 residues. Germline assignment: CDR1 SGDLS and CDR2 YYNGEE. CDR3 loop: CASSVALAAQGGEQYF. Written as DNA, the CDR3 is TGTGCCAGCAGCGTAGCTTTGGCGGCCCAAGGTGGCGAGCAGTACTTC.

The chain uses TRBV30 and TRBJ1-5; 9 nucleotides line up with TRBD1. Germline V gene data show CDR1 as GTSNPN and CDR2 as SVGIG (reference sequence). This CDR3 has 11 residues. V trimming: 3 bases; J trimming: 11 bases; junction bases outside the gene matches: 2. The CDR3 loop is CAWSDRGAQHF. CDR3 DNA sequence: TGTGCCTGGAGCGACAGGGGGGCCCAGCATTTT.

This sequence joins TRBV5-8 and TRBJ2-1; TRBD2 agrees at 7 bases. The junction had 3 bases not matched to a gene; V was cut back by 3 bases and J by 0 bases. Germline values: CDR1 SGHTS, CDR2 YDEGEE. There are 15 residues in the CDR3. CDR3 region: CASSSGLSSYNEQFF. Here the CDR3 DNA reads TGTGCCAGCAGCTCGGGACTAAGCTCCTACAATGAGCAGTTCTTC.

The V gene is TRBV7-2, the J gene TRBJ1-3; 9 bases fit TRBD1. The germline V gene encodes CDR1 SGHTA and CDR2 FQGNSA. The CDR3 length is 16 residues. The ends lost 1 base at V and 4 bases at J; junction bases unmatched: 5. The CDR3 is CASSLDGTGLGNTIYF. The DNA of the CDR3 is TGTGCCAGCAGCTTAGATGGGACAGGGTTAGGAAACACCATATATTTT.

The rearrangement uses TRBV29-1 and TRBJ1-3; D is uncertain. This CDR3 contains 15 residues. CDR1 SQVTM and CDR2 ANQGSEA come from the germline V gene. V lost 7 bases and J 4 bases, leaving 20 bases between the germline ends. This chain's CDR3 is CSAKAAGGYGNTIYF. DNA of the CDR3: TGCAGCGCTAAAGCAGCGGGTGGATACGGAAACACCATATATTTT.